The entry below gives a single T cell receptor (beta chain) sequence along with its context. The repertoire was sequenced with immunoSEQ multiplex PCR; TCRdb's copy has only in-frame clones and lacks some. Among about 2.3 million clones, 85% to 95% were seen once, and the ten largest hold about 0.37%. J lost 3 bases, V lost 2 bases, and 9 bases had no gene match. The length of the CDR3 is 16 residues. Germline values: CDR1 SGDLS, CDR2 YYNGEE. This specimen comes from a study of shared clonotypes between healthy human individuals. Sequenced: naive CD4+ T cells from PBMCs. Documented subset: CD45RA+ positively selected. The TCR originated in a man aged 18 to 30 in good health. Some clones in this sample may be carry-over from other donors' samples. The chain uses TRBV9 and TRBJ2-3, with TRBD2 identical over 7 bases. CDR3 residues: CASSVPFGGVTDTQYF. The CDR3 DNA is TGTGCCAGCAGCGTGCCCTTTGGGGGGGTGACAGATACGCAGTATTTT.